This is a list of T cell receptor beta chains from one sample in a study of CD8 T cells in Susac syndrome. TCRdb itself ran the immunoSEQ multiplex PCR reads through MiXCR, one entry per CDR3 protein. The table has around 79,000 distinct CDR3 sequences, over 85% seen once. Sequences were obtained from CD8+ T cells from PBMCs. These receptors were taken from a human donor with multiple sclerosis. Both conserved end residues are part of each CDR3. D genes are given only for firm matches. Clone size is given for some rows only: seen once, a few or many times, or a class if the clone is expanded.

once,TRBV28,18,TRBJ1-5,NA,TGTGCCAGCAGTTTTCCACTGGCCAGGCTGAATAGCAATCAGCCCCAGCATTTT,CASSFPLARLNSNQPQHF
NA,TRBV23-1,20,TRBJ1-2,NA,TGCGCCAGCAGTATTAATCGCAAAGGGACCCAAGAACCGTATAACTATGGCTACACCTTC,CASSINRKGTQEPYNYGYTF
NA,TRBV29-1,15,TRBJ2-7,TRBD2,TGCAGCGTTGAAGTTCCTAGCGGGTGGACCTACGAGCAGTACTTC,CSVEVPSGWTYEQYF
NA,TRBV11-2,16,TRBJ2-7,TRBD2,TGTGCCAGCATCGGGACTAGCGGGAGGTTCTCCTACGAGCAGTACTTC,CASIGTSGRFSYEQYF
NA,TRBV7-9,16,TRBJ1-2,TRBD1,TGTGCCAGCAGCAGAGGGACAGAAAATGCTAACTATGGCTACACCTTC,CASSRGTENANYGYTF
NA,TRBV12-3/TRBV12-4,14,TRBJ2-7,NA,TGTGCCAGCGCATGGGCAGGGGAAGACTACGAGCAGTACTTC,CASAWAGEDYEQYF
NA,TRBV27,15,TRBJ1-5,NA,TGTGCCAGCAGTGCGCTTACAGGGTTGGGTCAGCCCCAGCATTTT,CASSALTGLGQPQHF
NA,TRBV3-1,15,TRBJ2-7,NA,TGTGCCAGCAGCCTCACGGGCGGGGTTATCTACGAGCAGTACTTC,CASSLTGGVIYEQYF
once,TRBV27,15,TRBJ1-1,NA,TGTGCCAGCAGTTCAACCTCGACAGGCTACACTGAAGCTTTCTTT,CASSSTSTGYTEAFF
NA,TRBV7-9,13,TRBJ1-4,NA,TGTGCCAGCAGCTTTGCACCTAATGAAAAACTGTTTTTT,CASSFAPNEKLFF
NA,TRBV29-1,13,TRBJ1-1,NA,TGCAGCGTTGTGTGGGGAGTGAACACTGAAGCTTTCTTT,CSVVWGVNTEAFF
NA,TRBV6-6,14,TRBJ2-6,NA,TGTGCCAGCAGTTTGGGGCAGGGGGCCAACGTCCTGACTTTC,CASSLGQGANVLTF
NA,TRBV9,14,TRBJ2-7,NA,TGTGCCAGCAGCGGAAGGGATTCTACCTACGAGCAGTACTTC,CASSGRDSTYEQYF
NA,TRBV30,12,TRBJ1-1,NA,TGTGCCTGGAGGGGCGGGGGCACTGAAGCTTTCTTT,CAWRGGGTEAFF
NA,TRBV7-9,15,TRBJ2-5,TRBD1,TGTGCCAGCAGCCCCCGACAGGGGCCGGAGGAGACCCAGTACTTC,CASSPRQGPEETQYF
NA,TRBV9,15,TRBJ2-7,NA,TGTGCCAGCAGCGTCGAGACGGGGCCTTCCTACGAGCAGTACTTC,CASSVETGPSYEQYF
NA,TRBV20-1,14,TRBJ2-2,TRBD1,TGCAGTGCTTTAAGGACAGGGCTGACCGGGGAGCTGTTTTTT,CSALRTGLTGELFF
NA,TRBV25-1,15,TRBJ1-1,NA,TGTGCCAGCAGTGACCTTCTCAGGGGTAGCACTGAAGCTTTCTTT,CASSDLLRGSTEAFF
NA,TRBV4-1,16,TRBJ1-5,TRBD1,TGCGCCAGCAGCCAAGGAGAGGGGACAGACGATCAGCCCCAGCATTTT,CASSQGEGTDDQPQHF
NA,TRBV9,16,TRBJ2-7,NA,TGTGCCAGCAGCGTAGAGGCCGTGCCGGGAACCTACGAGCAGTACTTC,CASSVEAVPGTYEQYF
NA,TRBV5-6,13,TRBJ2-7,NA,TGTGCCAGCAGCTTGTGGGACGACTACGAGCAGTACTTC,CASSLWDDYEQYF
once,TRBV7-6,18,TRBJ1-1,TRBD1,TGTGCCAGCAGCTCCAGGCCCACCTTACAGGGGAGGAGCACTGAAGCTTTCTTT,CASSSRPTLQGRSTEAFF
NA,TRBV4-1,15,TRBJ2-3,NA,TGCGCCAGCAGCCAAGTCAGGAGCCCCGCAGATACGCAGTATTTT,CASSQVRSPADTQYF
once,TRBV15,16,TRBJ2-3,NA,TGTGCCACCAGCAGAGATCTGGGGGTCCTCACAGATACGCAGTATTTT,CATSRDLGVLTDTQYF
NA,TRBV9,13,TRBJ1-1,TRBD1,TGTGCCAGCAGCGGAGGGGGCAACACTGAAGCTTTCTTT,CASSGGGNTEAFF
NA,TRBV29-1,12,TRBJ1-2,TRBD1,TGCAGCGTTCCGGGACAGCAATATGGCTACACCTTC,CSVPGQQYGYTF
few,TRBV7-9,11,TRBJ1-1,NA,TGTGCCAGCAGCTTTGGAACTGAAGCTTTCTTT,CASSFGTEAFF
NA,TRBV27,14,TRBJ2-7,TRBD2,TGTGCCAGCAGTTTATCGGCGGGAGTCGGGGAGCAGTACTTC,CASSLSAGVGEQYF
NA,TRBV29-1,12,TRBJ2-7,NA,TGCAGCGCAACACTCCCTTCCTACGAGCAGTACTTC,CSATLPSYEQYF